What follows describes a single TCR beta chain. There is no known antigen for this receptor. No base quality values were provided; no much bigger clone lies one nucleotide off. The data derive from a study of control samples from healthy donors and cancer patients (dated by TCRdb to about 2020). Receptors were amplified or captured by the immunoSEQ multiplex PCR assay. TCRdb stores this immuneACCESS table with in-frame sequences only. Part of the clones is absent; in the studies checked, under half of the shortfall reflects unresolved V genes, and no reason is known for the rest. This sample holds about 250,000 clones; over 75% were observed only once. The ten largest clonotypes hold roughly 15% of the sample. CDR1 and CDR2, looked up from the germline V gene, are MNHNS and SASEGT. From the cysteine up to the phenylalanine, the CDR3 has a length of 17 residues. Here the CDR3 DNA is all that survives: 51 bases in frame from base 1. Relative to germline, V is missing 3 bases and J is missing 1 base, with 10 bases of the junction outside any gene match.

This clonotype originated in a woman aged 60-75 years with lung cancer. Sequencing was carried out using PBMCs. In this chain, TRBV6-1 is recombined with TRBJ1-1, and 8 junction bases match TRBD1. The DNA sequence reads TGTGCCAGCAGTGATTTCAGGGGGCGAATAAGGAACACTGAAGCTTTCTTT. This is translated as CASSDFRGRIRNTEAFF.